This TCR beta chain is drawn from a study of Graves' ophthalmopathy and Graves' hyperthyroidism. This clonotype showed up many times. Losses at the gene ends were 4 bases for V and 4 bases for J; bases not matched to a gene: 8. Per the germline V gene, CDR1 is SQVTM and CDR2 is ANQGSEA. The CDR3 covers 14 residues. Amplification from RNA transcripts yielded the TCR beta CDR3 regions. HTBI primers were used in a first-round RT-PCR, which preceded a second-round multiplex PCR. TCRdb analysed the multiplex PCR reads with MiXCR anew, one entry per CDR3 protein. The sample has over a million distinct CDR3 sequences, about two fifths seen once.

The receptor comes from an adult man with Graves' hyperthyroidism. The V call is TRBV29-1, the J call TRBJ1-2, with TRBD1 matching over 8 bases. The source material was peripheral blood or thyroid tissue (not recorded which). The CDR3 nucleotides read TGCAGCGTTGGGGCTCCAGGGGGCGGCTATGGCTACACCTTC. Its translation: CSVGAPGGGYGYTF. Drawing the rest from reference TRBV29-1 and TRBJ1-2, the complete variable domain is SAVISQKPSRDICQRGTSLTIQCQVDSQVTMMFWYRQQPGQSLTLIATANQGSEATYESGFVIDKFPISRPNLTFSTLTVSNMSPEDSSIYLCSVGAPGGGYGYTFGSGTRLTVV.